The 13 T cell receptor beta chains below all came from one sample that was sequenced in a study of CD4 T cells in relation to SARS-CoV-2 and coronaviruses. Libraries were prepared by immunoSEQ multiplex PCR; TCRdb keeps only in-frame clonotypes and omits some of them. The data contain 58,000 or so clones, 90% to 95% of them seen just once; the ten biggest clones take up roughly 0.4%. The specimen sequenced was naive CD4+ T cells from PBMCs. Stated subset: naive CD4+ T cells isolated by negative enrichment. The receptor set was obtained from an adult with COVID-19.

This chain joins TRBV6-5 and TRBJ2-1; D unresolved. The germline V gene has CDR1 MNHEY and CDR2 SVGAGI. Trimming removed 6 bases at V and 7 bases at J, with 13 bases between. This CDR3 comprises 13 residues. Here the CDR3 reads CASSQSFRNEQFF. CDR3 bases: TGTGCCAGCAGCCAGTCCTTTAGGAATGAGCAGTTCTTC.

This CDR3 reads CASSLMGQGTNEQYF. CDR3 nucleotides: TGCGCCAGCAGCCTAATGGGACAGGGGACAAACGAGCAGTACTTC. The chain joins TRBV5-1 to TRBJ2-7; 10 positions match TRBD1. CDR3 length equals 15 residues. CDR1 is SGHRS and CDR2 is YFSETQ in the germline V gene. Trimming removed 4 bases from V and 5 bases from J; junction bases left unmatched: 9.

This rearrangement joins TRBV18 to TRBJ2-3; D not resolved. The V end was cut by 1 base, the J end by 3 bases, with 2 bases between. This CDR3 contains 12 residues. Per the germline V gene, CDR1 is KGHSH and CDR2 is LQKENI. The CDR3, as DNA: TGTGCCAGCTCACCACGGACAGATACGCAGTATTTT. This gives the protein CASSPRTDTQYF.

The chain recombines TRBV27 with TRBJ2-3; TRBD2 is a possible D gene (6 bases). The V and J ends lost 3 bases and 5 bases respectively, with 18 bases between them. Germline CDR1 and CDR2: MNHEY and SMNVEV (reference sequence). The CDR3 extends over 16 amino acids. CDR3 residues: CASSFLSRGAGDTQYF. The CDR3 DNA reads TGTGCCAGCAGTTTCCTTTCGCGGGGCGCGGGAGATACGCAGTATTTT.

This rearrangement joins TRBV5-4 to TRBJ2-7, with D possibly called TRBD1 or TRBD2 (5 bases each). The CDR3 length is 14 residues. Germline CDR1 reads SGHNT; CDR2 reads YYREEE (reference sequence). Trimming shortened V by 1 base and J by 6 bases, and 14 bases separated the two germline ends. The DNA for the CDR3 is TGTGCCAGCAGCTTGCGGGACGGTACTCCCGAGCAGTACTTC. Residues: CASSLRDGTPEQYF.

The rearrangement links TRBV11-3 to TRBJ2-1; 13 nucleotides agree with TRBD2. Germline values: CDR1 SGHNT, CDR2 YENEEA. CDR3 length: 17 residues. Germline trimming cut 5 bases from V and 7 bases from J; bases unmatched to any gene: 11. Here the CDR3 DNA reads TGTGCCAGCAGCCAAGGACTAGCGGGAGCCTTTGCGAATGAGCAGTTCTTC. It specifies CASSQGLAGAFANEQFF.

The chain links TRBV7-6 to TRBJ2-1; TRBD1 aligns across 10 bases. Germline CDR1 is SGHVS and CDR2 is FNYEAQ. The CDR3 sequence is 15 residues long. The trim removed 6 bases at V and 12 bases at J, leaving 14 bases unmatched. This CDR3 reads CASSNGTGAALLQFF. CDR3 nucleotide sequence: TGTGCCAGCAGTAACGGGACAGGGGCCGCGCTGTTGCAGTTCTTC.

Only a few counts were recorded for this clone. In DNA, the CDR3 is TGCGCCAGCAGCCAAGTCCGGGCGGGGAGGAACACCGGGGAGCTGTTTTTT. It codes for CASSQVRAGRNTGELFF. The J gene is TRBJ2-2, the V gene TRBV4-1; possible D gene TRBD2, 6 bases. Trimming shortened V by 1 base and J by 1 base, and 13 bases separated the two germline ends. Germline V lookup: CDR1 MGHRA, CDR2 YSYEKL. This CDR3 spans 17 amino acids.

The J gene is TRBJ2-2, the V gene TRBV4-1; tentatively, D is TRBD1 or TRBD2 (6 bases each). Germline CDR1 is MGHRA and CDR2 is YSYEKL. The CDR3 sequence is 16 residues long. V was pared by 0 bases and J by 5 bases, with 13 bases between. CDR3 sequence (DNA): TGCGCCAGCAGCCAAGAAACGGGGGCGCGAACCGGGGAGCTGTTTTTT. This gives the protein CASSQETGARTGELFF.

This chain links TRBV5-1 with TRBJ2-2, with 10 nucleotides matching TRBD2. Trimming removed 3 bases from V and 6 bases from J; junction bases left unmatched: 14. CDR1 SGHRS and CDR2 YFSETQ come from the germline V gene. The CDR3 runs 18 residues. Here the CDR3 DNA reads TGCGCCAGCAGCTCCTCCCCCCCTAGCGGGAGATTCGCCGGGGAGCTGTTTTTT. Protein product: CASSSSPPSGRFAGELFF.

This chain links TRBV7-9 with TRBJ2-7; weak D call: TRBD1 (6 bases). V gave up 6 bases and J gave up 0 bases, with 15 bases separating them. This CDR3 comprises 15 residues. Per germline, CDR1 SEHNR and CDR2 FQNEAQ (reference sequence). CDR3 in amino acids: CASSEMGQASYEQYF. The CDR3 nucleotides read TGTGCCAGCAGTGAAATGGGACAAGCCTCCTACGAGCAGTACTTC.

The chain has TRBV30 and TRBJ1-4; D uncertain. The CDR3 length is 12 residues. Deletions cut 0 bases from V and 8 bases from J, with 7 bases between. The germline CDR1 and CDR2 sequences are GTSNPN and SVGIG (reference sequence). CDR3: CAWSVTGEKLFF. In nucleotides, the CDR3 is TGTGCCTGGAGTGTAACGGGGGAAAAACTGTTTTTT.

The chain recombines TRBV7-9 with TRBJ2-7; 8 bases match TRBD2. The germline gives CDR1 SEHNR, CDR2 FQNEAQ (reference sequence). With V trimmed by 0 bases and J by 0 bases, 13 bases remained unmatched. This CDR3 region has 19 residues. In nucleotides, the CDR3 is TGTGCCAGCAGCTTAGCCTCCCTCGGCGGGAGGAAAAGCTCCTACGAGCAGTACTTC. It translates to CASSLASLGGRKSSYEQYF.